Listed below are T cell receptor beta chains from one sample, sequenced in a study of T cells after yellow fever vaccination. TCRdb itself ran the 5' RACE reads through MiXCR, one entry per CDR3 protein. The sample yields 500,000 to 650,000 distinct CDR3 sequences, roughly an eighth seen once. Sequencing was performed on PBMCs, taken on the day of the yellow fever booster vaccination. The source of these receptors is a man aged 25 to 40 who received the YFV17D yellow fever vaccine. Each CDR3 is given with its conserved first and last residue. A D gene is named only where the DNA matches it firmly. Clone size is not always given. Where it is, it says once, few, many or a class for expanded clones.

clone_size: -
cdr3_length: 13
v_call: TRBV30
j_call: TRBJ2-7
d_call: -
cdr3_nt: TGTGCCTGGAGCTTGACAGTTCCTAGGGAGCAGTACTTC
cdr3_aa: CAWSLTVPREQYF

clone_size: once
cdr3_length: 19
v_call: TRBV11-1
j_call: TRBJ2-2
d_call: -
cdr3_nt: TGTGCCAGCTGCCCCGTGTTCGGGACTCAAATCGACGACACCGGGGAGCTGTTTTTT
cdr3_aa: CASCPVFGTQIDDTGELFF

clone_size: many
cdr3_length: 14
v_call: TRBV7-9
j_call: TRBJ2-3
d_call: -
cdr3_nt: TGTGCCAGCAGCTTAATACTAAGCACAGATACGCAGTATTTT
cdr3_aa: CASSLILSTDTQYF

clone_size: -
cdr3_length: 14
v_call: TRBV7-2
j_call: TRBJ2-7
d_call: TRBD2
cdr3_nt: TGTGCCAGCAGCTTAGTGGCGGGAGCTGGCGAGCAGTACTTC
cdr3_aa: CASSLVAGAGEQYF

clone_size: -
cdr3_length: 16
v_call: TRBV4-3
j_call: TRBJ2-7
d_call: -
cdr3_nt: TGCGCCAGCAGCCAAGCAGTTCGCGGCAAATCCTACGAGCAGTACTTC
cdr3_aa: CASSQAVRGKSYEQYF

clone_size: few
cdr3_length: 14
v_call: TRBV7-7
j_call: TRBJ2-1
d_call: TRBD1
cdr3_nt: TGTGCCAGCAGCCAGGACAGGGGAGGGAATGAGCAGTTCTTC
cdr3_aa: CASSQDRGGNEQFF

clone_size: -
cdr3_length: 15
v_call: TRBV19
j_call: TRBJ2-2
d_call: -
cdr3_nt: TGTGCCAGTACGTGGACAGCACTGAACACCGGGGAGCTGTTTTTT
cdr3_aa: CASTWTALNTGELFF

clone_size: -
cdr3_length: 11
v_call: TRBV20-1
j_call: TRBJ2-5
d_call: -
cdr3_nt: TGCAGTGCTACCTGGGGCAGGACCCAGTACTTC
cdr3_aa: CSATWGRTQYF

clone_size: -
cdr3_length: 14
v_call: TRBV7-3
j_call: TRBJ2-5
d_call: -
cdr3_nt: TGTGCCAGCAGCTCCCCCGGGGTGCAAGAGACCCAGTACTTC
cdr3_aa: CASSSPGVQETQYF

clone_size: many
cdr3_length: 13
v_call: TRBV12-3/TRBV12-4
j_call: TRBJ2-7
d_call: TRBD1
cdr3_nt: TGTGCCAGCAGCCGGGACAGGGGGAACGAGCAGTACTTC
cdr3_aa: CASSRDRGNEQYF

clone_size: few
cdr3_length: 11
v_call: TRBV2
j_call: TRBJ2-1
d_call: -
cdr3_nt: TGTGCCAGCAGTGAGTGGGATGAGCAGTTCTTC
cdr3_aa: CASSEWDEQFF

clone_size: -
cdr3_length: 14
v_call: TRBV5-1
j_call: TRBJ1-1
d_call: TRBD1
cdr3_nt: TGCGCCAGCAGCTCGGGGACAGGGGGTCCTGAAGCTTTCTTT
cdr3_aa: CASSSGTGGPEAFF

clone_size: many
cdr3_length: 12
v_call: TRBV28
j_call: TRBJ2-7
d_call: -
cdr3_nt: TGTGCCAGCATGGGGGGCCCCAACGAGCAGTACTTC
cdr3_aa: CASMGGPNEQYF

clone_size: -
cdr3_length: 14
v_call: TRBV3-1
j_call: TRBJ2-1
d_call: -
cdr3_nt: TGTGCCAGCAGCCAAGAGAACAGCGGGCATGAGCAGTTCTTC
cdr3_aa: CASSQENSGHEQFF

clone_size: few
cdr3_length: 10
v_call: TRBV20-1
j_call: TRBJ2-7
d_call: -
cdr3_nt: TGCAGTGCTCTTTACTACGAGCAGTACTTC
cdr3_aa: CSALYYEQYF

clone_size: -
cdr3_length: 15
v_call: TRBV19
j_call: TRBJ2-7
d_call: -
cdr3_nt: TGTGCCAGTAGTACGAGAGACGGCGGTTCCTACGAGCAGTACTTC
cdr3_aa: CASSTRDGGSYEQYF

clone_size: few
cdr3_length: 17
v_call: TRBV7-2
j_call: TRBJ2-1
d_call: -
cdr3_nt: TGTGCCAGCAGCCCCCCTTGGGTAAATTTGGGTGGGGGTGAGCAGTTCTTC
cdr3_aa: CASSPPWVNLGGGEQFF

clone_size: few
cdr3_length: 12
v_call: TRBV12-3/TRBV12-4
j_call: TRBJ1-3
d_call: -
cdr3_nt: TGTGCCAGCCAGAATCAGGGAAACACCATATATTTT
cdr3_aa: CASQNQGNTIYF

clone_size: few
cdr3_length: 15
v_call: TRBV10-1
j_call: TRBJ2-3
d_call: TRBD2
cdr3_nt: TGCGCCAGCAGTGATCCGGGACTAGGAGGTGATACGCAGTATTTT
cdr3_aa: CASSDPGLGGDTQYF

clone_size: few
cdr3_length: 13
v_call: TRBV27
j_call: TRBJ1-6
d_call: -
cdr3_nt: TGTGCCAGCAGTTCCAGGGAGGATTCACCCCTCCACTTT
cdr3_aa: CASSSREDSPLHF